The next 24 T cell receptor beta chains were all read from a single sample in a study of blood T cell repertoires in COVID-19. Measured with immunoSEQ multiplex PCR; TCRdb has only the in-frame clones, and not every one. This sample has approximately 220,000 clones, with 90% found just once. Input material: PBMCs or T cells enriched from blood (not recorded which). The receptors derive from a man aged 30 to 45 who had recovered from COVID-19.

The chain links TRBV10-3 to TRBJ1-2; 7 bases align to TRBD1. The junction had 1 base not matched to a gene; V was cut back by 0 bases and J by 3 bases. Germline CDR1 ENHRY, CDR2 SYGVKD. This CDR3 is built from 14 residues. In nucleotides, the CDR3 is TGTGCCATCAGTGAGTCGACAGGGTACTATGGCTACACCTTC. Translating gives CAISESTGYYGYTF.

The V and J genes are TRBV27 and TRBJ2-7, with TRBD2 identical over 7 bases. With 6 bases clipped from V and 5 bases from J, the junction kept 25 bases outside the gene matches. Germline V CDR1 and CDR2: MNHEY, SMNVEV (reference sequence). This CDR3 contains 19 residues. CDR3 coding DNA: TGTGCCAGCAGGAAGGACCGGGACCGGCCTGGACTAGTATTGGACGAGCAGTACTTC. This codes for CASRKDRDRPGLVLDEQYF.

The chain links TRBV7-9 to TRBJ2-7, with 9 bases matching TRBD1. V shed 4 bases, J shed 6 bases, and the junction held 4 bases outside the gene matches. Germline values: CDR1 SEHNR, CDR2 FQNEAQ (reference sequence). There are 13 residues in the CDR3. The CDR3 DNA sequence: TGTGCCAGCAGCTCACCGACAGGGGGCGAGCAGTACTTC. The encoded protein is CASSSPTGGEQYF.

CDR3 residues: CASTTQGFGYTF. In DNA form, the CDR3 reads TGTGCCAGCACCACTCAGGGGTTTGGCTACACCTTC. This chain uses TRBV28 with TRBJ1-2, with D possibly matching TRBD1 (6 bases). Germline assignment: CDR1 MDHEN and CDR2 SYDVKM. The CDR3 extends over 12 amino acids. Trimming removed 7 bases at V and 7 bases at J, with 13 bases between.

This chain uses TRBV30 with TRBJ1-1, with D uncertain. CDR3 length: 13 amino acids. Per the germline V gene, CDR1 is GTSNPN and CDR2 is SVGIG (reference sequence). V lost 0 bases and J lost 5, with 10 bases in between. CDR3 sequence: CAWSVGLGTEAFF. CDR3 sequence (DNA): TGTGCCTGGAGTGTAGGCCTCGGGACTGAAGCTTTCTTT.

The V gene is TRBV30, the J gene TRBJ2-7; D may be TRBD1 (6 bases). This CDR3 is built from 12 residues. V lost 7 bases and J lost 1, with 11 bases in between. CDR1 is GTSNPN, CDR2 SVGIG, per germline (reference sequence). In DNA, the CDR3 is TGTGCCTCAAACAGGGCTTCCTACGAGCAGTACTTC. Translating gives CASNRASYEQYF.

This clone was recorded a few times. The chain employs TRBV30 and TRBJ1-5; 9 positions agree with TRBD1. The V gene's germline CDR1 is GTSNPN and CDR2 SVGIG (reference sequence). This CDR3 comprises 15 residues. Trimming cost V 3 bases and J 2 bases; bases outside gene matches: 5. The CDR3 DNA follows: TGTGCCTGGAGGCGACAGGGGGGTGGCAATCAGCCCCAGCATTTT. The encoded protein is CAWRRQGGGNQPQHF.

The V call is TRBV6-6, the J call TRBJ1-5, with TRBD1 as a possible D gene (6 bases). Germline CDR1 MNHNY, CDR2 SVGAGI (reference sequence). The CDR3 contains 13 residues. Trimming took off 6 bases at V and 5 bases at J, with 11 bases between the two ends. CDR3 sequence (DNA): TGTGCCAGCAGAGAACCAGGGGATCAGCCCCAGCATTTT. Translation gives CASREPGDQPQHF.

The CDR3 region is CASSASLKNSGANVLTF. Written as DNA, the CDR3 is TGTGCCAGCAGCGCCTCCCTAAAGAACTCTGGGGCCAACGTCCTGACTTTC. The V gene is TRBV7-9, the J gene TRBJ2-6, with unresolved D. The germline V gene has CDR1 SEHNR and CDR2 FQNEAQ (reference sequence). V lost 5 bases, J lost 0 bases, and 14 bases lay in between. The CDR3 has 17 residues.

The V and J genes are TRBV4-1 and TRBJ2-1; 12 positions agree with TRBD1. Germline V CDR1 and CDR2: MGHRA, YSYEKL. The CDR3 consists of 16 residues. V shed 1 base and J 8 bases; nucleotides not matched to a gene: 6. The CDR3 bases are TGCGCCAGCAGCCAAGTCGCGGGACAGGGGGCCCATGAGCAGTTCTTC. This gives the protein CASSQVAGQGAHEQFF.

V gene TRBV11-2 combines with J gene TRBJ2-7; D remains ambiguous. There are 15 residues in the CDR3. V gave up 5 bases and J gave up 0 bases, with 14 bases separating them. CDR1 is SGHAT and CDR2 is FQNNGV in the germline V gene. The CDR3 sequence is CASSPLRPVSYEQYF. CDR3 sequence (DNA): TGTGCCAGCAGCCCCCTCCGTCCCGTCTCCTACGAGCAGTACTTC.

The chain has TRBV2 and TRBJ1-6, with D possibly TRBD1 on 5 matching bases. V dropped 3 bases and J dropped 5 bases, with 11 bases sitting between them. This CDR3 contains 15 residues. CDR1 SNHLY and CDR2 FYNNEI come from the germline V gene. For the CDR3, the DNA is TGTGCCAGCAGTGAGGCCCGGGGGGATAATTCACCCCTCCACTTT. Protein: CASSEARGDNSPLHF.

J is TRBJ2-1 and V is TRBV15; 13 bases fit TRBD2. The CDR3 covers 19 residues. The ends lost 1 base at V and 8 bases at J; junction bases unmatched: 14. Germline V lookup: CDR1 LNHNV, CDR2 YYDKDF (reference sequence). CDR3 nucleotide sequence: TGTGCCACCAGCAGAGCCCGAAGATACACTAGCGGGGGGGCCTATGAGCAGTTCTTC. It is translated as CATSRARRYTSGGAYEQFF.

The chain recombines TRBV24-1 with TRBJ1-2; no firm D call. The CDR3 has 14 residues. Per germline, CDR1 KGHDR and CDR2 SFDVKD. The ends were cut back, 5 bases at V and 2 bases at J, with 11 bases in the middle. The CDR3 loop reads CATSATGENYGYTF. The CDR3, as DNA: TGTGCCACCAGTGCGACGGGTGAGAACTATGGCTACACCTTC.

The chain uses TRBV7-9 and TRBJ2-1; the match to TRBD1 covers 11 bases. Germline CDR1 reads SEHNR; CDR2 reads FQNEAQ (reference sequence). After removal of 2 bases from V and 9 bases from J, the junction contained 9 bases not matched to a gene. The CDR3 contains 16 residues. This CDR3 reads CASSLMRTGGEGEQFF. As DNA, the CDR3 is TGTGCCAGCAGCTTAATGCGGACAGGGGGCGAGGGTGAGCAGTTCTTC.

The chain recombines TRBV12-1 with TRBJ2-7; the DNA was not compared with TRBD2, the D call given in the table. TRBV12-1 is labeled a pseudogene. The CDR3 covers 17 residues. The CDR3 DNA reads TGTGCCAGCCGGAGGGGGACTAGCGGGAGTTTAGGCTACGAGCAGTACTTC. Its protein product is CASRRGTSGSLGYEQYF.

The chain links TRBV7-2 to TRBJ2-4; D possibly corresponds to TRBD1 (5 bases). Germline values: CDR1 SGHTA, CDR2 FQGNSA. V shed 0 bases and J shed 0 bases, with 9 bases lying between them. The CDR3 contains 16 residues. CDR3 DNA sequence: TGTGCCAGCAGCTTAGCTACAGGAATAGCCAAAAACATTCAGTACTTC. This sequence encodes CASSLATGIAKNIQYF.

The chain couples TRBV3-1 (or the pseudogene TRBV3-2) to TRBJ1-2, with 7 bases identical to TRBD1. The CDR3 has 14 amino acids. Germline CDR1 LGHDT, CDR2 YNNKEL (reference sequence). Losses at the gene ends were 1 base for V and 8 bases for J; bases not matched to a gene: 7. The DNA of the CDR3 is TGTGCCAGCAGCCAAGCTGAGGGGGCGGTAGGCTACACCTTC. Its protein is CASSQAEGAVGYTF.

This chain connects TRBV19 to TRBJ2-3; 16 bases fit TRBD2. The ends lost 8 bases at V and 9 bases at J; junction bases unmatched: 8. The CDR3 totals 15 residues. Germline V lookup: CDR1 LNHDA, CDR2 SQIVND (reference sequence). Here the CDR3 reads CASGTSGGAQTTQYF. Here the CDR3 DNA reads TGTGCCAGTGGGACTAGCGGGGGGGCACAGACAACGCAGTATTTT.

This chain joins TRBV29-1 and TRBJ2-1, with 11 bases identical to TRBD2. Germline V CDR1 and CDR2: SQVTM, ANQGSEA. V was clipped by 2 bases and J by 8 bases; unmatched bases: 5. The CDR3 totals 14 residues. The DNA for the CDR3 is TGCAGCGTTGAAACTAGCGGGAGTAGCTATGAGCAGTTCTTC. Protein sequence: CSVETSGSSYEQFF.

This clone showed up just once. The CDR3 DNA sequence: TGCGCCAGCAGCTGGGGTACGGGACAGGGGGTCCACGAGCAGTACTTC. This sequence encodes CASSWGTGQGVHEQYF. The chain carries TRBV5-1 and TRBJ2-7; 11 positions match TRBD1. The germline V gene has CDR1 SGHRS and CDR2 YFSETQ. This CDR3 has 16 amino acids. J gave up 5 bases and V 3 bases, and 10 bases lay outside the gene matches.

The chain employs TRBV10-3 and TRBJ2-1; 7 bases map to TRBD2. The trim removed 2 bases at V and 0 bases at J, leaving 1 base unmatched. Per germline, CDR1 ENHRY and CDR2 SYGVKD. The CDR3 is 15 amino acids. CDR3 protein: CAISEGGSSYNEQFF. Here the CDR3 DNA reads TGTGCCATCAGTGAGGGCGGGAGCTCCTACAATGAGCAGTTCTTC.

This clone has only one observation. The chain recombines TRBV7-8 with TRBJ2-3; TRBD1 matches 7 bases. Trimming took 5 bases from V and 5 from J; bases not matched to a gene: 13. The germline V gene has CDR1 SGHVS and CDR2 FQNEAQ. This CDR3 has 16 amino acids. Written as DNA, the CDR3 is TGTGCCAGCAGCATCACGACAGGGTCCGAAGGAGATACGCAGTATTTT. It encodes CASSITTGSEGDTQYF. The full variable domain, completed using reference TRBV7-8 and TRBJ2-3, is GAGVSQSPRYKVAKRGQDVALRCDPISGHVSLFWYQQALGQGPEFLTYFQNEAQLDKSGLPSDRFFAERPEGSVSTLKIQRTQQEDSAVYLCASSITTGSEGDTQYFGPGTRLTVL.

The table lists this clone with a count of one. V usage is TRBV12-3 or TRBV12-4 and J usage is TRBJ2-1, with 8 bases identical to TRBD2. V dropped 8 bases and J dropped 6; count of bases not matched to a gene: 6. The length of the CDR3 is 13 residues. The CDR3 DNA follows: TGTGCCAGCCTCGGGGGGGGTTCCAATGAGCAGTTCTTC. This codes for CASLGGGSNEQFF.